This T cell receptor beta chain was captured in a study of a mutant IDH1 vaccine in newly diagnosed glioma (dated by TCRdb to the early 2020s). General notes on the study: Patients were given eight vaccinations, in weeks 1, 3, 5, 7, 11, 15, 19 and 23, which matched visits V03 through V10. In the chemotherapy-containing groups, vaccination started alongside temozolomide cycles, whereas in patients who had radiotherapy alone it started 4-6 weeks after radiotherapy. Of the approximately 29 treated patients, around 62% were male and about 40% were female, and a mean age of about 37 years was recorded. Before enrollment, patients had received standard therapy of radiotherapy alone, temozolomide alone, or radiochemotherapy with temozolomide; most received the combination. Peripheral blood was drawn at six visits: V03 (baseline), V05, V07, V10, V12 and V13. For exploratory analyses, under 30 treated patients had longitudinal TCRB deep sequencing done wherever samples were available.

On this clone: Its recognized antigen is unknown. One base away there is no much larger clone; base qualities are not given.

The investigation overall reported the following: Immune responses induced by the vaccine were seen in roughly 92% of patients across multiple MHC alleles. No apparent relationship was observed between pseudoprogression and alterations in the top peripheral T cell clonotypes detected by TCRB sequencing. The authors stated that sample limitations prevented analyses of patient blood samples from being reproduced. Availability determined which PBMC samples were chosen for TCRB deep sequencing.

The time point label corresponds to: week 5, during vaccination. A 20-mer mutant IDH1 peptide at 300 micrograms in Montanide made up each vaccine dose, which was injected subcutaneously together with topical imiquimod. Donors had newly diagnosed WHO grade 3 or 4 IDH1-mutant astrocytomas with loss of nuclear ATRX. The samples were drawn from NOA16, a multicentre, single-arm, open-label phase I trial in Germany that tested a mutant IDH1 peptide vaccine in humans for the first time. Genomic DNA for TCRB sequencing was isolated from EDTA blood with the DNeasy Blood and Tissue Kit. The library relied on the immunoSEQ multiplex PCR assay. The hsTCRB Kit was used according to the manufacturer's protocol to amplify rearranged TCR beta chain sequences. Sequencing of TCRB libraries was carried out on an Illumina MiSeq. The paper's processing steps were these. The proprietary platform of the kit vendor was used for demultiplexing, trimming and gene mapping. TCRdb provides this immuneACCESS table in a form limited to in-frame rearrangements. Some clones are lacking; in checked studies, under half of them reflect an unresolved V gene, and why the rest are absent is not known. The V and J calls and clone size are taken from that table; D and trimming were inferred from the DNA. Present in this sample are some 29,000 clones, about 85% of which were seen just once. Of the sample, about 3.6% falls within the top ten clones.

This receptor was taken from a woman aged 40 to 50 with glioma. Some clones in this sample may be carry-over from other donors' samples. The sequences come from peripheral blood mononuclear cells (PBMCs), collected from a glioma patient whose treatment included an IDH1 peptide vaccine.

Here is the DNA: TGTGCCACCAGCAGTTTCGGGAACTATGGCTACACCTTC. Its protein is CATSSFGNYGYTF. The rearrangement joined TRBV15 to TRBJ1-2, with the D gene not confidently named. The germline V gene (reference sequence) gives CDR1 as LNHNV and CDR2 as YYDKDF. Trimming at the junction amounts to 3 bases on V and 2 bases on J, and the germline ends lie 7 bases apart. The CDR3 runs 13 amino acids, cysteine and phenylalanine included. This entry keeps only the CDR3 DNA: 39 bases, framed from base 1.